The next 23 T cell receptor beta chains were all read from a single sample in a study of blood T cell repertoires in COVID-19. The method was immunoSEQ multiplex PCR; TCRdb's version includes in-frame clones alone and lacks a portion of them. This table has about 400,000 clones, over 75% appearing once. Sequencing was done on a sample of PBMCs or T cells enriched from blood (not recorded which). All receptors derive from a young woman who had recovered from COVID-19.

This clone was detected a few times. V is TRBV6-5 and J is TRBJ1-6, with TRBD1 matching over 7 bases. Germline loops: CDR1 MNHEY, CDR2 SVGAGI. The CDR3 runs to 14 residues. Trimming took 6 bases from V and 7 from J; bases not matched to a gene: 6. The CDR3 sequence: CASSPGQWNSPLHF. DNA of the CDR3: TGTGCCAGCAGCCCGGGACAGTGGAATTCACCCCTCCACTTT.

V and J are TRBV18 and TRBJ2-3, with TRBD1 matching 12 bases. CDR1 and CDR2 (germline): KGHSH, LQKENI. The CDR3 length is 16 residues. J lost 3 bases, V lost 5 bases, and 6 bases had no gene match. The CDR3: CASSLTGQGATDTQYF. In nucleotides, the CDR3 is TGTGCCAGCTCATTAACGGGACAGGGGGCGACAGATACGCAGTATTTT.

This sequence joins TRBV19 and TRBJ1-1; D call uncertain. Germline CDR1 is LNHDA and CDR2 is SQIVND (reference sequence). The CDR3 extends over 13 amino acids. With 3 bases removed from V and 2 bases from J, the gap between germline ends came to 7 bases. DNA for the CDR3: TGTGCCAGTAGTATGACATTAAACACTGAAGCTTTCTTT. Amino acid sequence: CASSMTLNTEAFF.

Turning to this clone: At the DNA level, this CDR3 is encoded by other sequences in the same sample as well. The genes are TRBV3-1 (or the pseudogene TRBV3-2) and TRBJ1-5, with unresolved D. This CDR3 has 13 amino acids. V shed 0 bases and J shed 7 bases, with 7 bases lying between them. Looked up from germline, CDR1 is LGHDT and CDR2 is YNNKEL (reference sequence). CDR3 nucleotides: TGTGCCAGCAGCCAAGACCGGGGACAGCCCCAGCATTTT. Amino acids: CASSQDRGQPQHF.

This rearrangement joins TRBV5-1 to TRBJ1-6; D unclear. The V gene lost 0 bases and the J gene lost 7 bases, with 14 bases spanning the gap. From germline, CDR1 is SGHRS and CDR2 YFSETQ. The CDR3 is 16 residues long. CDR3 residues: CASSLVQALPNSPLHF. The DNA for the CDR3 is TGCGCCAGCAGCTTGGTCCAGGCGCTACCCAATTCACCCCTCCACTTT.

V is TRBV18 and J is TRBJ1-2; D ambiguous. The CDR3 runs to 13 residues. V lost 6 bases, J lost 5 bases, and 13 bases lay in between. CDR1 and CDR2 (germline): KGHSH, LQKENI. The CDR3 DNA follows: TGTGCCAGCTCGGACTCTACACGATATGGCTACACCTTC. Its translation is CASSDSTRYGYTF.

The CDR3 is CASSTPRNNRGYTEAFF. The CDR3 bases are TGCGCCAGCAGCACACCTCGGAACAACAGGGGATATACTGAAGCTTTCTTT. This chain connects TRBV5-1 to TRBJ1-1; 7 positions agree with TRBD1. The CDR3 sequence is 17 residues long. Germline CDR1 is SGHRS and CDR2 is YFSETQ. V was clipped by 4 bases and J by 5 bases; unmatched bases: 17.

This clone turned up a few times. The chain links TRBV21-1 to TRBJ2-5; TRBD2 reflects the table's D call only, with no check against the DNA. TRBV21-1 counts as a pseudogene. CDR3 size: 14 residues. CDR3 nucleotides: TGTGCCAGCACCTCCCGATTGAGACAAGAGACCCAGTACTTC. Translated: CASTSRLRQETQYF.

The CDR3 protein is CASSLVVNQETQYF. The CDR3 DNA reads TGTGCCAGCAGCTTGGTTGTAAACCAAGAGACCCAGTACTTC. The rearrangement uses TRBV5-5 and TRBJ2-5; D uncertain. The V end lost 0 bases, the J end lost 0 bases, and 6 bases lay between the germline ends. CDR1 and CDR2 (germline): SGHKS, YYEKEE (reference sequence). This CDR3 spans 14 amino acids.

The V call is TRBV28, the J call TRBJ2-1, with TRBD2 identical over 14 bases. The CDR3 extends over 14 amino acids. The V segment lost 3 bases and the J segment 8 bases; nucleotides outside the gene matches: 0. The germline V gene encodes CDR1 MDHEN and CDR2 SYDVKM. The CDR3 nucleotides are TGTGCCAGCAGTTTGGGACTAGCGGGGGATGAGCAGTTCTTC. Its translation: CASSLGLAGDEQFF.

The genes are TRBV18 and TRBJ1-4; D unresolved. Trimming removed 3 bases at V and 5 bases at J, with 13 bases between. The CDR3 contains 15 residues. Germline V lookup: CDR1 KGHSH, CDR2 LQKENI. CDR3: CASSPQKGGNEKLFF. The CDR3 DNA sequence: TGTGCCAGCTCACCTCAGAAGGGAGGGAATGAAAAACTGTTTTTT.

The chain's CDR3 is CATSDGGDATYGYTF. Here the CDR3 DNA reads TGTGCCACCAGTGATGGCGGCGACGCCACGTATGGCTACACCTTC. V is TRBV24-1 and J is TRBJ1-2; D is undetermined. Trimming left V 3 bases short and J 5 bases short, with 15 bases between. Germline lookup yields CDR1 KGHDR and CDR2 SFDVKD. The CDR3 runs 15 residues.

The rearrangement joins TRBV13 to TRBJ2-7; a possible D gene is TRBD2 (5 bases). The germline V and J ends were trimmed by 3 bases and 7 bases, with 7 bases remaining between them. Germline assignment: CDR1 PRHDT and CDR2 FYEKMQ (reference sequence). The CDR3 sequence is 11 residues long. Written as DNA, the CDR3 is TGTGCCAGCAGCTTTACGGGGGAGCAGTACTTC. Translated: CASSFTGEQYF.

The CDR3 is CASRMEREEETQYF. The CDR3 DNA reads TGCGCCAGCAGGATGGAGCGGGAGGAAGAGACCCAGTACTTC. V gene TRBV5-1 combines with J gene TRBJ2-5; TRBD2 aligns across 9 bases. The V and J ends lost 5 bases and 3 bases, in that order; junction bases with no gene match: 5. Germline V gene data show CDR1 as SGHRS and CDR2 as YFSETQ. The CDR3 is made up of 14 amino acids. Combining the CDR3 with reference TRBV5-1 and TRBJ2-5 gives the whole variable domain KAGVTQTPRYLIKTRGQQVTLSCSPISGHRSVSWYQQTPGQGLQFLFEYFSETQRNKGNFPGRFSGRQFSNSRSEMNVSTLELGDSALYLCASRMEREEETQYFGPGTRLLVL.

The chain employs TRBV9 and TRBJ2-7; tentatively, D is TRBD1 (6 bases). V was shortened by 0 bases and J by 6 bases, with 7 bases between the two germline ends. Germline loops: CDR1 SGDLS, CDR2 YYNGEE. The CDR3 sequence is 12 residues long. The CDR3 DNA follows: TGTGCCAGCAGCGTAGGCAGGGGCGAGCAGTACTTC. Protein product: CASSVGRGEQYF.

V usage is TRBV30 and J usage is TRBJ2-1, with TRBD2 as a possible D gene (5 bases). Deletions cut 0 bases from V and 1 base from J, with 16 bases between. In germline, CDR1 is GTSNPN, CDR2 SVGIG (reference sequence). This CDR3 has 17 amino acids. The CDR3 loop is CAWSVGLPRRSYNEQFF. CDR3 nucleotides: TGTGCCTGGAGTGTAGGGCTGCCGCGGAGGTCCTACAATGAGCAGTTCTTC.

The DNA for the CDR3 is TGTGCCAGCAGCTTAGTGATGACTAGCGGGAGGATATACAATGAGCAGTTCTTC. It codes for CASSLVMTSGRIYNEQFF. The chain couples TRBV7-8 to TRBJ2-1; TRBD2 aligns across 13 bases. V lost 1 base and J lost 4; bases outside the gene matches: 7. Germline assignment: CDR1 SGHVS and CDR2 FQNEAQ. CDR3 length: 18 amino acids.

This clone was observed a handful of times. The chain has TRBV28 and TRBJ1-1; possible D gene TRBD1, 6 bases. CDR1 is MDHEN, CDR2 SYDVKM, per germline. The V end lost 6 bases, the J end lost 5 bases, and 16 bases lay between the germline ends. The CDR3 covers 14 residues. CDR3 in DNA: TGTGCCAGCAGGAGGACAGCTTTGATGACTGAAGCTTTCTTT. This translates into CASRRTALMTEAFF.

The J gene is TRBJ1-1, the V gene TRBV18; 9 bases map to TRBD1. This CDR3 has 15 residues. Germline CDR1 is KGHSH and CDR2 is LQKENI. J gave up 6 bases and V 6 bases, and 11 bases lay outside the gene matches. In nucleotides, the CDR3 is TGTGCCAGCTCGTCCGACCGGGACAGGGTTCCTGAAGCTTTCTTT. Amino acids: CASSSDRDRVPEAFF. The full variable domain, rest sourced from reference TRBV18 and TRBJ1-1, is NAGVMQNPRHLVRRRGQEARLRCSPMKGHSHVYWYRQLPEEGLKFMVYLQKENIIDESGMPKERFSAEFPKEGPSILRIQQVVRGDSAAYFCASSSDRDRVPEAFFGQGTRLTVV.

The genes are TRBV5-4 and TRBJ1-6, with TRBD1 matching 9 bases. The germline gives CDR1 SGHNT, CDR2 YYREEE (reference sequence). CDR3 length: 15 amino acids. The trim removed 0 bases at V and 7 bases at J, leaving 2 bases unmatched. This CDR3 is CASSLGGTGNSPLHF. CDR3 nucleotide sequence: TGTGCCAGCAGCTTGGGCGGGACAGGGAATTCACCCCTCCACTTT. The variable domain in full, completed from reference TRBV5-4 and TRBJ1-6, reads ETGVTQSPTHLIKTRGQQVTLRCSSQSGHNTVSWYQQALGQGPQFIFQYYREEENGRGNFPPRFSGLQFPNYSSELNVNALELDDSALYLCASSLGGTGNSPLHFGNGTRLTVT.

The chain uses TRBV11-2 and TRBJ1-6; D possibly corresponds to TRBD1 (6 bases). The germline V gene has CDR1 SGHAT and CDR2 FQNNGV. CDR3 length: 16 amino acids. V was cut by 5 bases and J by 2 bases, with 13 bases left in between. In nucleotides, the CDR3 is TGTGCCAGCAGCCCAAGGGGGAGGGCCTATAATTCACCCCTCCACTTT. It is translated as CASSPRGRAYNSPLHF.

V and J are TRBV7-9 and TRBJ2-3; 10 bases align to TRBD1. Per the germline V gene, CDR1 is SEHNR and CDR2 is FQNEAQ (reference sequence). J lost 4 bases, V lost 4 bases, and 2 bases had no gene match. The CDR3 runs 14 residues. This CDR3 is CASSSTGGSDTQYF. As DNA, the CDR3 is TGTGCCAGCAGCTCGACAGGGGGCTCAGATACGCAGTATTTT.

This chain joins TRBV5-1 and TRBJ2-5; 8 positions agree with TRBD1. Trimming at V came to 2 bases and at J to 5 bases, leaving 8 bases not matched to a gene. The CDR3 totals 15 residues. CDR1 is SGHRS, CDR2 YFSETQ, per germline. The DNA of the CDR3 is TGCGCCAGCAGCTTTGAAGGACAGGGCTACGAGACCCAGTACTTC. It yields the protein CASSFEGQGYETQYF.